This TCR beta chain was recovered during a study of radiotherapy plus CTLA-4 blockade in lung cancer. The overall study: Among patients, under 20% showed objective responses, and 25% to 35% had disease control.

V was pared by 7 bases and J by 7 bases, with 23 bases between. CDR1 is MNHNY and CDR2 is SVGAGI in the germline V gene (reference sequence). The CDR3 covers 16 residues. Libraries were prepared by immunoSEQ multiplex PCR; TCRdb keeps only in-frame clonotypes and omits some of them. Counted here are approximately 82,000 clones, about 85% occurring once; the ten biggest clones make up 13% to 15%. Study results and limitations: Clones derived from tumor TCRs expanded in blood after radiotherapy plus ipilimumab. Reported findings show early blood T cell clone dynamics, with interferon-beta, best predicted response.

Focal radiation plus CTLA-4 blockade with ipilimumab was administered to patients who had chemo-refractory metastatic non-small-cell lung cancer. To note about this clone: What it recognizes is unknown.

The chain couples TRBV6-6 to TRBJ1-5; no reliable D call. This specimen consisted of peripheral blood, obtained from a patient treated with radiotherapy plus ipilimumab. The clonotype comes from a human donor with non-small cell lung cancer that progressed on radiotherapy plus ipilimumab. This CDR3 is CASTERRGGFGQPQHF. CDR3 nucleotide sequence: TGTGCCAGCACCGAACGCCGGGGTGGGTTCGGCCAGCCCCAGCATTTT.